This T cell receptor beta chain was identified in a study of T-cell memory formation after mild COVID-19. Germline trimming cut 6 bases from V and 2 bases from J; bases unmatched to any gene: 3. The CDR3 sequence is 14 residues long. Germline V CDR1 and CDR2: MNHEY, SVGAGI. TCRdb reanalysed the 5' RACE reads using MiXCR and keeps one entry per CDR3 protein. Altogether roughly 560,000 distinct CDR3 sequences are present, roughly 22% being singletons, with the ten largest covering around 12%. This sequence was found in an adult woman who had mild COVID-19 (a few samples of this study predate the infection). Cell type and time point are not known. The sequenced sample consisted of PBMCs or a T cell subset sorted from them (not recorded which). V and J are TRBV6-5 and TRBJ2-5; 10 bases line up with TRBD2. CDR3 sequence (DNA): TGTGCCAGCAGGAGGGGACTAGCGCAAGAGACCCAGTACTTC. Encoded protein: CASRRGLAQETQYF.